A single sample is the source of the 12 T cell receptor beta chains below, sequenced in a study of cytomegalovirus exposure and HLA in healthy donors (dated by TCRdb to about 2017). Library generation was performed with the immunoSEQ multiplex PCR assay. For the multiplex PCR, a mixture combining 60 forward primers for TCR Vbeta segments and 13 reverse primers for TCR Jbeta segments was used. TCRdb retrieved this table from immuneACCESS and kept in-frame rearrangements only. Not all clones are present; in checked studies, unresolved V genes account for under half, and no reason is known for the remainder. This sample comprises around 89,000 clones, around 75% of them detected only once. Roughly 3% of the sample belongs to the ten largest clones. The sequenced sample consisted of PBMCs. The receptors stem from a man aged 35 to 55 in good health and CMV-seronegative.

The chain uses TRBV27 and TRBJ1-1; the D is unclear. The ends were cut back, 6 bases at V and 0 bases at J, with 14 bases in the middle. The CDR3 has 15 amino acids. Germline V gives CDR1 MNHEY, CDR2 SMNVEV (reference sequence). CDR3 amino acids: CASRTPYAMNTEAFF. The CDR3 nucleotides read TGTGCCAGCAGAACGCCCTATGCCATGAACACTGAAGCTTTCTTT.

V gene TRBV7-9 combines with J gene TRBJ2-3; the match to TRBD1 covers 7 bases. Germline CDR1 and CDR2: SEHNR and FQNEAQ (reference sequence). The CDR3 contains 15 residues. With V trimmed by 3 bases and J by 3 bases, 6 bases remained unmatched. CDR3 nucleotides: TGTGCCAGCAGCTTGGGACAGATTGAAACAGATACGCAGTATTTT. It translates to CASSLGQIETDTQYF. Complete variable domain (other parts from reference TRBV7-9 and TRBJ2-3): DTGVSQNPRHKITKRGQNVTFRCDPISEHNRLYWYRQTLGQGPEFLTYFQNEAQLEKSRLLSDRFSAERPKGSFSTLEIQRTEQGDSAMYLCASSLGQIETDTQYFGPGTRLTVL.

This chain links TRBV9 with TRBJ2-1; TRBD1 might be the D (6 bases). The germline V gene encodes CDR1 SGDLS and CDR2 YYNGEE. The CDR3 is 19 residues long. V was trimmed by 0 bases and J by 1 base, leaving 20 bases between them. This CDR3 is CASSVGGRVGRGSYNEQFF. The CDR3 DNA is TGTGCCAGCAGCGTAGGCGGCAGGGTGGGCAGGGGTTCCTACAATGAGCAGTTCTTC.

The CDR3 bases are TGTGCCAGCAGCCATCCCAGGGGACAAGAAAACACCGGGGAGCTGTTTTTT. Protein: CASSHPRGQENTGELFF. V and J are TRBV4-2 and TRBJ2-2, with D possibly being TRBD1 (6 bases). The V gene's germline CDR1 is LGHNA and CDR2 YNFKEQ. V shed 3 bases and J shed 2 bases, with 16 bases lying between them. CDR3 length: 17 amino acids.

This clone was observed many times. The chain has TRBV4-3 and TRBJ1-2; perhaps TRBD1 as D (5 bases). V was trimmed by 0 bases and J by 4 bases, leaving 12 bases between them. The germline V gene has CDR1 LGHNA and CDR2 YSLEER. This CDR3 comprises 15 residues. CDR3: CASSQEEGASYGYTF. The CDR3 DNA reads TGCGCCAGCAGCCAAGAAGAAGGGGCCAGCTATGGCTACACCTTC.

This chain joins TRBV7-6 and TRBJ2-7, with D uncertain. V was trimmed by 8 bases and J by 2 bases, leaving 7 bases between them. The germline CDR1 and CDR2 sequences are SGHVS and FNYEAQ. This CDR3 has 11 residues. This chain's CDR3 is CASSSTYEQYF. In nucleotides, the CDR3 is TGTGCCAGCTCGAGCACCTACGAGCAGTACTTC.

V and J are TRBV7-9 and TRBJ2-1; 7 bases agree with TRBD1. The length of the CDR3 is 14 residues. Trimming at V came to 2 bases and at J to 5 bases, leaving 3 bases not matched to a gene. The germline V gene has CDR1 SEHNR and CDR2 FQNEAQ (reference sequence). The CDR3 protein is CASSLRQGHNEQFF. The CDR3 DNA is TGTGCCAGCAGCTTAAGACAGGGACACAATGAGCAGTTCTTC.

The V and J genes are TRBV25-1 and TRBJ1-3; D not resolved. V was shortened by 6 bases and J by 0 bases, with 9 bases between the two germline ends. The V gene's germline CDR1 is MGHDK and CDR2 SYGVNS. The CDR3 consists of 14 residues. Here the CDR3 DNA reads TGTGCCAGCAGCGCACTCGCCTCTGGAAACACCATATATTTT. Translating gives CASSALASGNTIYF. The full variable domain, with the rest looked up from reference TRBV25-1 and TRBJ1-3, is EADIYQTPRYLVIGTGKKITLECSQTMGHDKMYWYQQDPGMELHLIHYSYGVNSTEKGDLSSESTVSRIRTEHFPLTLESARPSHTSQYLCASSALASGNTIYFGEGSWLTVV.

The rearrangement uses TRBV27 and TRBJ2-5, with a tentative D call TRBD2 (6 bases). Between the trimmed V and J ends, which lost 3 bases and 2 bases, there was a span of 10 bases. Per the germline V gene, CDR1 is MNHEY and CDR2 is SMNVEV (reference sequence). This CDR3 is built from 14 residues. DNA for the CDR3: TGTGCCAGCAGTTTCATTCGGGGGCAAGAGACCCAGTACTTC. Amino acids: CASSFIRGQETQYF.

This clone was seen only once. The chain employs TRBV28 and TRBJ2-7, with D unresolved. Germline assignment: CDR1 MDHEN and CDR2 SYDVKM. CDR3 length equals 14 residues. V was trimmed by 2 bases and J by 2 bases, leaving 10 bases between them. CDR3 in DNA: TGTGCCAGCAGTTTAAGACACAATACCTACGAGCAGTACTTC. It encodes CASSLRHNTYEQYF.

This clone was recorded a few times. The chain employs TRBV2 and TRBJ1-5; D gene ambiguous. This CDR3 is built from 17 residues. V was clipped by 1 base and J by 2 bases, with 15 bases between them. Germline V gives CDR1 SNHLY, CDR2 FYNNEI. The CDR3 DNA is TGTGCCAGCAGTGAAGAACCGGGGAGGGTTGGCAATCAGCCCCAGCATTTT. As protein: CASSEEPGRVGNQPQHF.

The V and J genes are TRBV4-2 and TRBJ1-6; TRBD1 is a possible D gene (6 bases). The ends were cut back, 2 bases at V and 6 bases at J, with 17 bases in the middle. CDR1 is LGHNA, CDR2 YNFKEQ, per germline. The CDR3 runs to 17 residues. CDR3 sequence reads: CASSQQKTGRGNSPLHF. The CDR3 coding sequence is TGTGCCAGCAGCCAACAGAAGACAGGACGCGGTAATTCACCCCTCCACTTT.